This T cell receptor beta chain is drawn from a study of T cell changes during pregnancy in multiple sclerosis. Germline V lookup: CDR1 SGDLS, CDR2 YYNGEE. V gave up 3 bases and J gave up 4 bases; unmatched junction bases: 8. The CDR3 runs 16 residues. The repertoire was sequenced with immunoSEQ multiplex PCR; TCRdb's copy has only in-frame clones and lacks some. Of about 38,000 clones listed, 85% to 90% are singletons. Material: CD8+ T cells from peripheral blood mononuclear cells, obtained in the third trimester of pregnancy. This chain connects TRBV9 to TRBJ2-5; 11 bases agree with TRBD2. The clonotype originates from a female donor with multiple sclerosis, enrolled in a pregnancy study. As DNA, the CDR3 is TGTGCCAGCAGCGCGGGTTTACTAGCGGGGGCAGAGACCCAGTACTTC. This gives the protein CASSAGLLAGAETQYF.